This T cell receptor (beta chain) comes out of a study of blood T cell repertoires in COVID-19. CDR1 is KGHDR and CDR2 is SFDVKD in the germline V gene. With 3 bases removed from V and 3 bases from J, the gap between germline ends came to 8 bases. The CDR3 totals 13 residues. Sequencing was performed with immunoSEQ multiplex PCR; in TCRdb, only in-frame clones are kept and a portion is missing. The sample holds about 100,000 clones, roughly 85% seen once. What was sequenced was PBMCs or T cells enriched from blood (not recorded which). The sequence came from a woman in her 50s who had recovered from COVID-19. This chain uses TRBV24-1 with TRBJ2-7; weak D call: TRBD2 (6 bases). This CDR3 reads CATSDGTFYEQYF. Written as DNA, the CDR3 is TGTGCCACCAGTGATGGGACTTTCTACGAGCAGTACTTC.